The 27 T cell receptor beta chains given below trace back to one sample, sequenced in a study of Graves' ophthalmopathy and Graves' hyperthyroidism. Transcripts of RNA were the source for amplifying TCR beta CDR3 regions. After a first-round RT-PCR with HTBI primers, a second-round multiplex PCR was run. TCRdb reanalysed the multiplex PCR reads using MiXCR and keeps one entry per CDR3 protein. The table lists about 390,000 distinct CDR3 sequences, 15% of them singletons, with 7% in the top ten. The sequenced sample was peripheral blood. The receptors stem from a woman between 18 and 29 years old with stable Graves' hyperthyroidism.

This clonotype was seen at least ten times. This chain uses TRBV6-4 with TRBJ1-6, with 8 bases aligning to TRBD1. The CDR3 spans 15 residues. After removal of 3 bases from V and 9 bases from J, the junction contained 7 bases not matched to a gene. Germline CDR1 reads MRHNA; CDR2 reads SNTAGT. This chain's CDR3 is CASSEAPGGSSPLHF. The CDR3 DNA sequence: TGTGCCAGCAGTGAGGCACCAGGGGGCTCTTCACCCCTCCACTTT.

This clonotype was observed at least ten times. J is TRBJ2-5 and V is TRBV7-6; 8 bases are a match to TRBD2. V trimming: 7 bases; J trimming: 5 bases; junction bases outside the gene matches: 9. Germline V gives CDR1 SGHVS, CDR2 FNYEAQ. The CDR3 is 14 residues long. The DNA of the CDR3 is TGTGCCAGCAAGCAGGAACTAGCGGAGGAGACCCAGTACTTC. As protein: CASKQELAEETQYF.

This clonotype showed up just a few times. V is TRBV12-3 or TRBV12-4 and J is TRBJ1-5, with 10 bases fitting TRBD1. The CDR3 loop spans 14 amino acids. V shed 7 bases, J shed 9 bases, and the junction held 9 bases outside the gene matches. The CDR3 coding sequence is TGTGCCAGCACCCGGACAGGGGGGGCCGGGCCCCAGCATTTT. This gives the protein CASTRTGGAGPQHF.

This clonotype was observed many times. The chain uses TRBV6-2 or TRBV6-3 and TRBJ2-7, with 11 bases identical to TRBD2. CDR1 and CDR2 from the germline V gene are MNHEY and SVGEGT. This CDR3 is 14 amino acids long. The V gene end was trimmed by 9 bases and the J gene end by 6 bases; junction bases not matched to a gene: 10. The CDR3 is CASSATSGISEQYF. The CDR3, as DNA: TGTGCCAGTAGTGCGACTAGCGGGATCAGCGAGCAGTACTTC.

This clonotype was detected many times. This rearrangement joins TRBV11-1 to TRBJ2-7; 11 nucleotides agree with TRBD1. CDR3 length equals 15 residues. Per the germline V gene, CDR1 is SGHAT and CDR2 is FQDESV (reference sequence). Trimming at V came to 2 bases and at J to 7 bases, leaving 7 bases not matched to a gene. In nucleotides, the CDR3 is TGTGCCAGCAGCTTATCTCCCGGGACAGGGGGAGAGCAGTACTTC. Translation gives CASSLSPGTGGEQYF.

This clonotype was detected ten times or more. The rearrangement joins TRBV7-2 to TRBJ2-7, with D perhaps matching TRBD2 (6 bases). The V end lost 5 bases, the J end lost 2 bases, and 13 bases lay between the germline ends. Looked up from germline, CDR1 is SGHTA and CDR2 is FQGNSA. The CDR3 length is 14 residues. The CDR3: CASSTGTVTYEQYF. DNA of the CDR3: TGTGCCAGCAGCACCGGGACTGTTACCTACGAGCAGTACTTC.

This clonotype was found many times. This chain uses TRBV2 with TRBJ1-1; D is uncertain. The CDR3 length is 11 residues. Trimming left V 4 bases short and J 3 bases short, with 3 bases between. The germline gives CDR1 SNHLY, CDR2 FYNNEI. The CDR3 DNA follows: TGTGCCAGCAGTGCCCACACTGAAGCTTTCTTT. As protein: CASSAHTEAFF.

The chain employs TRBV18 and TRBJ2-2, with 9 bases identical to TRBD1. CDR3 size: 15 residues. Per germline, CDR1 KGHSH and CDR2 LQKENI. The ends lost 3 bases at V and 4 bases at J; junction bases unmatched: 3. CDR3 sequence (DNA): TGTGCCAGCTCACCGGCGGGACAGGGCACCGGGGAGCTGTTTTTT. Residues: CASSPAGQGTGELFF. Looking up the rest from reference TRBV18 and TRBJ2-2 gives the full variable domain: NAGVMQNPRHLVRRRGQEARLRCSPMKGHSHVYWYRQLPEEGLKFMVYLQKENIIDESGMPKERFSAEFPKEGPSILRIQQVVRGDSAAYFCASSPAGQGTGELFFGEGSRLTVL.

The V and J genes are TRBV6-2 or TRBV6-3 and TRBJ1-2, with 9 bases aligning to TRBD1. The CDR3 covers 16 residues. Unmatched junction bases numbered 13, after V lost 7 bases and J lost 4 bases. The germline gives CDR1 MNHEY, CDR2 SVGEGT. The CDR3 here is CASTIHQLTGGYGYTF. The CDR3 bases are TGTGCCAGCACAATCCATCAATTGACAGGGGGCTATGGCTACACCTTC.

This clonotype was counted at least ten times. The CDR3 DNA reads TGTGCCAGCAGTTTATTGTTAGCCAAAACGGACACCGGGGAGCTGTTTTTT. It translates to CASSLLLAKTDTGELFF. This chain uses TRBV12-3 or TRBV12-4 with TRBJ2-2; D is unresolved. This CDR3 comprises 17 residues. The V end was cut by 2 bases, the J end by 3 bases, with 16 bases between.

The chain couples TRBV6-5 to TRBJ2-7, with D tentatively TRBD2 (6 bases). V lost 2 bases to trimming and J lost 3 bases, with 8 bases between them. Germline V gives CDR1 MNHEY, CDR2 SVGAGI. The CDR3 has 13 amino acids. The CDR3 DNA follows: TGTGCCAGCAGTTACGGAGGGAACTACGAGCAGTACTTC. It is translated as CASSYGGNYEQYF.

Remarks on this clonotype: Since a much larger clone is just one base distant, this may be a read error. The chain has TRBV20-1 and TRBJ1-1; D possibly corresponds to TRBD1 (5 bases). Germline CDR1 reads DFQATT; CDR2 reads SNEGSKA (reference sequence). The CDR3 runs 14 residues. Trimming removed 5 bases from V and 2 bases from J, with 15 bases in between. CDR3 nucleotide sequence: TGCAGTGCTTCTTCACCGGGGGGAAACACTGAAGCTTTCTTT. Translated, it gives CSASSPGGNTEAFF.

This clonotype turned up a few times. The gene calls are TRBV7-8 and TRBJ2-7; the match to TRBD2 covers 8 bases. CDR1 and CDR2 (germline): SGHVS, FQNEAQ. The CDR3 loop spans 14 amino acids. Trimming at V came to 4 bases and at J to 7 bases, leaving 9 bases not matched to a gene. CDR3 amino acids: CASSSLAEAGEQYF. DNA for the CDR3: TGTGCCAGCAGCTCACTAGCGGAGGCGGGGGAGCAGTACTTC.

As concerns this clonotype: It is likely a read error, because the conserved phenylalanine at the end of the CDR3 is missing. The DNA is left out, because the CDR3 cannot be placed on it with certainty; the CDR3 is given as TCRdb lists it. This rearrangement joins TRBV6-1 to TRBJ1-1. Germline CDR1 is MNHNS and CDR2 is SASEGT. The CDR3 has 15 amino acids, counting both end residues. The CDR3 protein is CASSEALGLNTEACL.

This chain connects TRBV2 to TRBJ1-2; no firm D call. The V gene lost 4 bases and the J gene lost 7 bases, with 7 bases spanning the gap. Germline loops: CDR1 SNHLY, CDR2 FYNNEI. The CDR3 covers 11 residues. The CDR3 spells CASSAGVGYTF. CDR3 DNA sequence: TGTGCCAGCAGTGCTGGGGTTGGCTACACCTTC.

This clonotype was observed many times. This rearrangement joins TRBV27 to TRBJ1-6, with D tentatively TRBD1 (5 bases). The CDR3 sequence is 18 residues long. The germline gives CDR1 MNHEY, CDR2 SMNVEV (reference sequence). V was trimmed by 7 bases and J by 0 bases, leaving 19 bases between them. This chain's CDR3 is CASTSFTGVSSYNSPLHF. The CDR3 bases are TGTGCCAGCACCTCCTTCACAGGAGTAAGCTCCTATAATTCACCCCTCCACTTT.

The chain is built from TRBV2 and TRBJ2-5; TRBD1 is a possible D gene (5 bases). CDR3 size: 13 residues. The V gene's germline CDR1 is SNHLY and CDR2 FYNNEI. Trimming shortened V by 8 bases and J by 1 base, and 11 bases separated the two germline ends. This CDR3 reads CASEDRVQETQYF. The DNA of the CDR3 is TGTGCCAGCGAAGACAGAGTCCAAGAGACCCAGTACTTC.

The sample holds many counts of this clonotype. J is TRBJ1-5 and V is TRBV12-3 or TRBV12-4; maybe TRBD1 (5 bases). V was shortened by 3 bases and J by 6 bases, with 15 bases between the two germline ends. The CDR3 contains 15 residues. CDR3: CASSFSAGKGQPQHF. In DNA, the CDR3 is TGTGCCAGCAGTTTCTCCGCAGGGAAGGGTCAGCCCCAGCATTTT.

This clonotype has at least ten counts. At one end, the junction sequence differs from germline, possibly due to a read error. The chain links TRBV7-2 to TRBJ2-7, with TRBD2 matching over 7 bases. This CDR3 comprises 12 residues. The germline V gene has CDR1 SGHTA and CDR2 FQGNSA. The CDR3, as DNA: TGTGCCAGCAGTTTAGGTAGCGGGGAGCAGTACTTC. Its protein is CASSLGSGEQYF. The whole variable domain, filled in from reference TRBV7-2 and TRBJ2-7, reads GAGVSQSPSNKVTEKGKDVELRCDPISGHTALYWYRQSLGQGLEFLIYFQGNSAPDKSGLPSDRFSAERTGGSVSTLTIQRTQQEDSAVYLCASSLGSGEQYFGPGTRLTVT.

This clonotype has a count of ten or more. This chain connects TRBV7-9 to TRBJ2-2, with 7 positions matching TRBD2. The junction had 2 bases not matched to a gene; V was cut back by 6 bases and J by 4 bases. The CDR3 runs 13 residues. Germline CDR1 and CDR2: SEHNR and FQNEAQ (reference sequence). This CDR3 is CASRSGGTGELFF. As DNA, the CDR3 is TGTGCCAGCAGATCGGGGGGCACCGGGGAGCTGTTTTTT.

The chain has TRBV6-1 and TRBJ1-6; D remains ambiguous. V dropped 2 bases and J dropped 8 bases, with 7 bases sitting between them. From germline, CDR1 is MNHNS and CDR2 SASEGT. The CDR3 is made up of 13 amino acids. The CDR3 region is CASSEHLDSPLHF. In nucleotides, the CDR3 is TGTGCCAGCAGTGAACACTTGGATTCACCCCTCCACTTT.

This clonotype showed up many times. The genes are TRBV19 and TRBJ1-2; 8 bases align to TRBD1. Germline values: CDR1 LNHDA, CDR2 SQIVND (reference sequence). J gave up 7 bases and V 6 bases, and 4 bases lay outside the gene matches. The CDR3 runs to 12 residues. CDR3 amino acids: CASSRTGRGYTF. CDR3 in DNA: TGTGCCAGTAGCCGGACAGGGCGTGGCTACACCTTC. Variable domain in full (rest from reference TRBV19 and TRBJ1-2): DGGITQSPKYLFRKEGQNVTLSCEQNLNHDAMYWYRQDPGQGLRLIYYSQIVNDFQKGDIAEGYSVSREKKESFPLTVTSAQKNPTAFYLCASSRTGRGYTFGSGTRLTVV.

This clonotype was recorded many times. CDR3 bases: TGCAGTGCGGGGACTAGCGGGGGGGCCCCAGAGACCCAGTACTTC. Residues: CSAGTSGGAPETQYF. The chain is built from TRBV20-1 and TRBJ2-5, with 16 bases identical to TRBD2. The V gene's germline CDR1 is DFQATT and CDR2 SNEGSKA (reference sequence). The CDR3 loop spans 15 amino acids. The J segment lost 4 bases and the V segment lost 6 bases, leaving 5 bases of the junction unmatched.

This chain joins TRBV12-3 or TRBV12-4 and TRBJ2-2; D remains ambiguous. The ends were cut back, 2 bases at V and 4 bases at J, with 5 bases in the middle. This CDR3 is 13 amino acids long. CDR3 region: CASSLLITGELFF. The CDR3 nucleotides are TGTGCCAGCAGTTTACTCATCACCGGGGAGCTGTTTTTT.

This clonotype was counted many times. The chain uses TRBV12-3 or TRBV12-4 and TRBJ2-7; no clear D. V lost 4 bases to trimming and J lost 9 bases, with 13 bases between them. There are 12 residues in the CDR3. The CDR3 loop reads CASSSRAGGQYF. Written as DNA, the CDR3 is TGTGCCAGCAGTTCCCGAGCCGGCGGGCAGTACTTC.

This clonotype showed up many times. This chain uses TRBV11-2 with TRBJ2-7; D ambiguous. The V gene's germline CDR1 is SGHAT and CDR2 FQNNGV. The CDR3 loop spans 15 amino acids. Between the trimmed V and J ends, which lost 5 bases and 4 bases, there was a span of 18 bases. This CDR3 reads CASSLLPHTPYEQYF. The DNA of the CDR3 is TGTGCCAGCAGCCTACTACCCCACACCCCATACGAGCAGTACTTC.

The sample holds many counts of this clonotype. This sequence joins TRBV9 and TRBJ1-5; no clear D gene. Looked up from germline, CDR1 is SGDLS and CDR2 is YYNGEE. The V end lost 2 bases, the J end lost 7 bases, and 10 bases lay between the germline ends. The CDR3 sequence is 13 residues long. As DNA, the CDR3 is TGTGCCAGCAGCGTGAGGGAAGGGCAGCCCCAGCATTTT. This codes for CASSVREGQPQHF.